The 29 T cell receptor beta chains below all came from one sample that was sequenced in a study of OX40 agonist ivuxolimab in advanced cancers. Repertoires were generated with immunoSEQ multiplex PCR, while TCRdb's copy carries only in-frame clones and drops some. The sample consists of around 69,000 clones, about 87% of them appearing once. The sample in question was CD4+ or CD8+ T cells sorted from blood, obtained in a trial of the OX40 agonist ivuxolimab. These receptors all stem from an adult with an advanced solid tumor such as melanoma, head and neck, liver or kidney cancer.

Here the CDR3 DNA reads TGTGCCTGGACCGGGGCTTCAACTAATGAAAAACTGTTTTTT. Translating it yields CAWTGASTNEKLFF. V is TRBV30 and J is TRBJ1-4; weak D call: TRBD1 (5 bases). The CDR3 totals 14 residues. Germline CDR1 is GTSNPN and CDR2 is SVGIG (reference sequence). With 4 bases removed from V and 0 bases from J, the gap between germline ends came to 9 bases.

The rearrangement joins TRBV18 to TRBJ2-2, with D possibly matching TRBD2 (6 bases). This CDR3 is built from 14 residues. Trimming took off 1 base at V and 6 bases at J, with 9 bases between the two ends. CDR1 and CDR2 (germline): KGHSH, LQKENI. This CDR3 is CASSPRGEAGELFF. The CDR3 DNA is TGTGCCAGCTCACCACGGGGGGAAGCCGGGGAGCTGTTTTTT.

V is TRBV6-6 and J is TRBJ1-1; D gene unclear. Trimming removed 5 bases at V and 0 bases at J, with 16 bases between. Germline-derived CDR1 and CDR2 are MNHNY and SVGAGI (reference sequence). The CDR3 covers 16 residues. The CDR3 loop reads CASSQNSLAMNTEAFF. DNA for the CDR3: TGTGCCAGCAGTCAAAACTCCTTAGCTATGAACACTGAAGCTTTCTTT.

The rearrangement links TRBV28 to TRBJ1-4; no definite D call. The CDR3 spans 14 residues. CDR1 MDHEN and CDR2 SYDVKM come from the germline V gene. V was cut by 6 bases and J by 0 bases, with 8 bases left in between. CDR3 sequence (DNA): TGTGCCAGCAGCCAGAGACCAACTAATGAAAAACTGTTTTTT. Encoded protein: CASSQRPTNEKLFF.

The chain has TRBV28 and TRBJ1-2; TRBD1 matches 10 bases. Per the germline V gene, CDR1 is MDHEN and CDR2 is SYDVKM. The J segment lost 6 bases and the V segment lost 6 bases, leaving 4 bases of the junction unmatched. The CDR3 length is 13 residues. The DNA of the CDR3 is TGTGCCAGCAGGCTCGGGACAGGGGATGGCTACACCTTC. Amino acids: CASRLGTGDGYTF.

V gene TRBV5-1 combines with J gene TRBJ1-1; tentatively, D is TRBD1 (6 bases). With 1 base removed from V and 6 bases from J, the gap between germline ends came to 13 bases. The CDR3 is made up of 14 amino acids. The germline CDR1 and CDR2 sequences are SGHRS and YFSETQ. The CDR3, as DNA: TGCGCCAGCAGCTTGAAGGGGGGTACACCTGAAGCTTTCTTT. Its protein product is CASSLKGGTPEAFF.

The chain has TRBV18 and TRBJ1-2; possible D gene TRBD1, 5 bases. With 2 bases removed from V and 8 bases from J, the gap between germline ends came to 15 bases. The CDR3 has 14 residues. Germline V gene lookup returns CDR1 KGHSH and CDR2 LQKENI. CDR3 DNA: TGTGCCAGCTCACCAGAAAACCTGGCAGGGGGCTACACCTTC. Translation: CASSPENLAGGYTF.

The chain recombines TRBV29-1 with TRBJ2-5; D is ambiguous. V lost 2 bases to trimming and J lost 5 bases, with 12 bases between them. Germline V gene sequence: CDR1 SQVTM, CDR2 ANQGSEA. This CDR3 has 13 amino acids. The CDR3 region has the DNA TGCAGCGTTGAAAGTCGACTTCGCGAGACCCAGTACTTC. Protein: CSVESRLRETQYF.

CDR3 region: CASSPQELEQYF. The CDR3 DNA reads TGTGCCAGCAGCCCACAGGAACTCGAGCAGTACTTC. J is TRBJ2-7 and V is TRBV7-9; D possibly corresponds to TRBD1 (5 bases). V lost 5 bases to trimming and J lost 6 bases, with 11 bases between them. Looked up from germline, CDR1 is SEHNR and CDR2 is FQNEAQ (reference sequence). The CDR3 runs to 12 residues.

The chain carries TRBV18 and TRBJ2-4, with D possibly matching TRBD2 (5 bases). V shed 1 base and J shed 0 bases, with 7 bases lying between them. CDR3 length: 15 residues. CDR1 and CDR2 from the germline V gene are KGHSH and LQKENI. The CDR3 coding sequence is TGTGCCAGCTCACCACTTGAGGGAGCCAAAAACATTCAGTACTTC. Protein product: CASSPLEGAKNIQYF.

This chain links TRBV7-2 with TRBJ2-2; tentative D call: TRBD1 (5 bases). Germline CDR1 and CDR2: SGHTA and FQGNSA. V was shortened by 2 bases and J by 4 bases, with 20 bases between the two germline ends. There are 18 residues in the CDR3. The CDR3 region is CASSLSGQGWMGTGELFF. Here the CDR3 DNA reads TGTGCCAGCAGCTTATCCGGGCAGGGATGGATGGGCACCGGGGAGCTGTTTTTT.

The J gene is TRBJ2-3, the V gene TRBV27; D may be TRBD1 (5 bases). The V gene's germline CDR1 is MNHEY and CDR2 SMNVEV (reference sequence). The ends were cut back, 0 bases at V and 1 base at J, with 17 bases in the middle. The CDR3 covers 18 residues. CDR3: CASSLSIRAGRGTDTQYF. The CDR3 DNA sequence: TGTGCCAGCAGTTTATCGATTAGGGCAGGGCGAGGCACAGATACGCAGTATTTT.

The chain is built from TRBV6-5 and TRBJ1-1; D unresolved. The CDR3 loop spans 12 amino acids. Trimming left V 6 bases short and J 2 bases short, with 7 bases between. The germline gives CDR1 MNHEY, CDR2 SVGAGI. The CDR3 DNA sequence: TGTGCCAGCAGCCGACTTAACACTGAAGCTTTCTTT. Amino acid sequence: CASSRLNTEAFF.

The V and J genes are TRBV19 and TRBJ1-4; no definite D call. This CDR3 spans 13 amino acids. From germline, CDR1 is LNHDA and CDR2 SQIVND (reference sequence). The ends were cut back, 1 base at V and 1 base at J, with 1 base in the middle. The DNA of the CDR3 is TGTGCCAGTAGTATAGGAACTAATGAAAAACTGTTTTTT. This gives the protein CASSIGTNEKLFF. The variable domain in full, completed from reference TRBV19 and TRBJ1-4, reads DGGITQSPKYLFRKEGQNVTLSCEQNLNHDAMYWYRQDPGQGLRLIYYSQIVNDFQKGDIAEGYSVSREKKESFPLTVTSAQKNPTAFYLCASSIGTNEKLFFGSGTQLSVL.

This sequence joins TRBV7-2 and TRBJ2-5; the D is unclear. Germline CDR1 and CDR2: SGHTA and FQGNSA. With 3 bases removed from V and 5 bases from J, the gap between germline ends came to 10 bases. This CDR3 comprises 13 residues. CDR3 protein: CASSFQGGETQYF. In DNA form, the CDR3 reads TGTGCCAGCAGCTTTCAAGGTGGGGAGACCCAGTACTTC. Based on the CDR3 plus reference TRBV7-2 and TRBJ2-5, the full variable domain is GAGVSQSPSNKVTEKGKDVELRCDPISGHTALYWYRQSLGQGLEFLIYFQGNSAPDKSGLPSDRFSAERTGGSVSTLTIQRTQQEDSAVYLCASSFQGGETQYFGPGTRLLVL.

This sequence joins TRBV28 and TRBJ1-2, with 9 bases lining up with TRBD1. This CDR3 comprises 16 residues. Germline V gene sequence: CDR1 MDHEN, CDR2 SYDVKM. J gave up 4 bases and V 7 bases, and 13 bases lay outside the gene matches. CDR3 amino acids: CASIPGTGMRVYGYTF. The CDR3 DNA is TGTGCCAGCATCCCCGGGACAGGGATGAGGGTCTATGGCTACACCTTC.

This clone was found a few times. CDR3 bases: TGTGCCAGCTCACCCGGCCAAGAGACCCAGTACTTC. It translates to CASSPGQETQYF. The V call is TRBV18, the J call TRBJ2-5; D is undetermined. The germline V gene has CDR1 KGHSH and CDR2 LQKENI. There are 12 residues in the CDR3. V lost 3 bases, J lost 1 base, and 3 bases lay in between. The entire variable domain, with the rest obtained from reference TRBV18 and TRBJ2-5, is as follows: NAGVMQNPRHLVRRRGQEARLRCSPMKGHSHVYWYRQLPEEGLKFMVYLQKENIIDESGMPKERFSAEFPKEGPSILRIQQVVRGDSAAYFCASSPGQETQYFGPGTRLLVL.

J is TRBJ1-5 and V is TRBV27; D gene uncertain. Germline CDR1 reads MNHEY; CDR2 reads SMNVEV (reference sequence). This CDR3 has 13 residues. The V end lost 8 bases, the J end lost 4 bases, and 12 bases lay between the germline ends. The CDR3 bases are TGTGCCAGCGCCAGAGGAAGAAATCAGCCCCAGCATTTT. Residues: CASARGRNQPQHF.

The rearrangement links TRBV11-2 to TRBJ1-1; the match to TRBD1 covers 8 bases. Trimming at V came to 1 base and at J to 5 bases, leaving 6 bases not matched to a gene. The CDR3 contains 15 residues. CDR1 and CDR2 from the germline V gene are SGHAT and FQNNGV. This CDR3 is CASSLVAGGLTEAFF. In DNA, the CDR3 is TGTGCCAGCAGCTTAGTCGCAGGGGGCTTAACTGAAGCTTTCTTT.

The chain uses TRBV25-1 and TRBJ1-2; 7 bases are shared with TRBD1. The CDR3 is 18 amino acids. Germline assignment: CDR1 MGHDK and CDR2 SYGVNS. J gave up 8 bases and V 4 bases, and 22 bases lay outside the gene matches. CDR3 in DNA: TGTGCCAGCAGTGCCGTTTACAGGGAGGGGGCCACTACGGGCGGCTACACCTTC. It encodes CASSAVYREGATTGGYTF.

This chain joins TRBV7-2 and TRBJ1-3; D not certain. CDR3 length: 15 amino acids. Trimming stripped 1 base from V and 0 bases from J, with 7 bases between. Germline V gives CDR1 SGHTA, CDR2 FQGNSA. Written as DNA, the CDR3 is TGTGCCAGCAGCTTAGTCCTTGCCTCTGGAAACACCATATATTTT. Amino acid sequence: CASSLVLASGNTIYF.

The chain links TRBV10-3 to TRBJ2-5, with D perhaps given as TRBD1 or TRBD2 (6 bases each). Between the trimmed V and J ends, which lost 8 bases and 5 bases, there was a span of 15 bases. The CDR3 is 13 amino acids. Per the germline V gene, CDR1 is ENHRY and CDR2 is SYGVKD. CDR3 amino acids: CAIRGGGRETQYF. The CDR3 DNA is TGTGCCATCCGCGGAGGGGGAAGGGAGACCCAGTACTTC.

V usage is TRBV4-3 and J usage is TRBJ1-2; 7 bases align to TRBD1. Germline values: CDR1 LGHNA, CDR2 YSLEER. The CDR3 has 13 amino acids. Trimming cost V 5 bases and J 7 bases; bases outside gene matches: 7. The CDR3, as DNA: TGCGCCAGCAGCATGACCGACAGGGCTGGCTACACCTTC. It encodes CASSMTDRAGYTF.

This clone was picked up one time. This rearrangement joins TRBV2 to TRBJ2-5; D is perhaps TRBD2 (6 bases). Trimming shortened V by 5 bases and J by 4 bases, and 17 bases separated the two germline ends. This CDR3 contains 15 residues. Germline-derived CDR1 and CDR2 are SNHLY and FYNNEI. Here the CDR3 DNA reads TGTGCCAGCAGTTCCCGGGGGAACCCATCAGAGACCCAGTACTTC. Its protein product is CASSSRGNPSETQYF.

The chain carries TRBV5-1 and TRBJ1-5; 7 bases align to TRBD1. Germline V gives CDR1 SGHRS, CDR2 YFSETQ. The V segment lost 4 bases and the J segment 4 bases; nucleotides outside the gene matches: 14. CDR3 length: 17 amino acids. The CDR3 spells CASSPGQDSSGNQPQHF. CDR3 nucleotide sequence: TGCGCCAGCAGCCCCGGACAGGATTCCAGTGGGAATCAGCCCCAGCATTTT.

The V call is TRBV5-1, the J call TRBJ1-6; 9 bases map to TRBD1. The CDR3 has 15 amino acids. From germline, CDR1 is SGHRS and CDR2 YFSETQ. With V trimmed by 3 bases and J by 5 bases, 3 bases remained unmatched. The CDR3 loop reads CASSYRTGDNSPLHF. The CDR3 coding sequence is TGCGCCAGCAGCTACCGGACAGGGGATAATTCACCCCTCCACTTT.

V gene TRBV9 combines with J gene TRBJ2-1; D unclear. The CDR3 length is 16 residues. V was trimmed by 0 bases and J by 2 bases, leaving 12 bases between them. CDR1 is SGDLS, CDR2 YYNGEE, per germline. CDR3 nucleotide sequence: TGTGCCAGCAGCGTAGTAGGTAAGACTCCCTACAATGAGCAGTTCTTC. Protein product: CASSVVGKTPYNEQFF.

The rearrangement uses TRBV7-3 and TRBJ2-1; D gene ambiguous. Trimming pared 1 base from V and 10 bases from J, leaving 11 bases between. The CDR3 runs 13 residues. The germline gives CDR1 SGHTA, CDR2 FQGTGA. CDR3 region: CASSLILSREQFF. The CDR3 region has the DNA TGTGCCAGCAGCTTAATTCTTTCTCGAGAGCAGTTCTTC.

V gene TRBV7-6 combines with J gene TRBJ2-5, with TRBD2 identical over 9 bases. TRBJ2-7 matches the DNA end more closely, so the J call is doubtful. The length of the CDR3 is 15 residues. Germline assignment: CDR1 SGHVS and CDR2 FNYEAQ. As DNA, the CDR3 is TGTGCCAGCAGCTTAGAGGCGGGGGGGATCAACGAGCAGTACTTC. As protein: CASSLEAGGINEQYF.